The clone carrying this T cell receptor (beta chain) was detected a few times. What it binds is unknown. TCRdb's copy holds only in-frame clones and misses some; the assay was immunoSEQ multiplex PCR. The sample contains fewer than 400,000 clones, around two thirds of which appear only once. The entry originates in a study of shared clonotypes between healthy human individuals. Broader study findings: Non-shared clonotypes had lower generation probabilities than clonotypes shared by all four sorted-subset donors. Naive subsets tended to show greater estimated richness than memory subsets. Clonotypes that were shared across four donors made up 4.5% to 5% of naive CD4 clonotypes.

Study donors comprised healthy, HIV-negative adults devoid of recent acute infection or vaccination. The source material was memory CD4+ T cells sorted from blood. The subset here: CD45RA-negative fraction. This sequence was found in a young man in good health.

CDR3 protein: CASTLQGKGGNIQYF. The CDR3 nucleotides are TGCGCCAGCACTCTCCAAGGTAAAGGAGGAAACATTCAGTACTTC. V and J are TRBV5-1 and TRBJ2-4; a possible D gene is TRBD2 (5 bases). V lost 6 bases to trimming and J lost 6 bases, with 19 bases between them. The CDR3 covers 15 residues. Germline CDR1 reads SGHRS; CDR2 reads YFSETQ.